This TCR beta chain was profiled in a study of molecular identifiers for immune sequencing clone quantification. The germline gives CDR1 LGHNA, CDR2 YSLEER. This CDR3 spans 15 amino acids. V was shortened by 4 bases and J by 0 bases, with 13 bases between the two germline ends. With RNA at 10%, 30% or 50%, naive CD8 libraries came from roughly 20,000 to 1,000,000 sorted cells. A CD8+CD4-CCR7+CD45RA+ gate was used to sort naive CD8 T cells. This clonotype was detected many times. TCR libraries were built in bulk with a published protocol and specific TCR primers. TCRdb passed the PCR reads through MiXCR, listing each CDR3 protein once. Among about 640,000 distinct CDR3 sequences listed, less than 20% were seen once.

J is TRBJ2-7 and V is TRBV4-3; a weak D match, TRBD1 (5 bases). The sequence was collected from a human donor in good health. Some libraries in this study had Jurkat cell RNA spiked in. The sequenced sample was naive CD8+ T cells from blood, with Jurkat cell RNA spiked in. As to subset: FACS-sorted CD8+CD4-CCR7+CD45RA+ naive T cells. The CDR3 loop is CASSPWGPSSYEQYF. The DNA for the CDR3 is TGCGCCAGCAGCCCCTGGGGCCCTAGCTCCTACGAGCAGTACTTC.